This T cell receptor beta chain was documented in a study of T cell changes during pregnancy in multiple sclerosis. This clone was observed a single time. Libraries were prepared by immunoSEQ multiplex PCR; TCRdb keeps only in-frame clonotypes and omits some of them. The sample carries some 59,000 clones, around 91% recorded once. The ends were cut back, 4 bases at V and 14 bases at J, with 12 bases in the middle. The CDR3 is 12 residues long. CDR1 is MNHEY and CDR2 is SVGAGI in the germline V gene. Sequences were derived from peripheral blood, sampled in the third trimester of pregnancy. This TCR was sampled from a female donor in good health, enrolled as a control in a pregnancy study. V is TRBV6-5 and J is TRBJ1-6; possible D gene TRBD1, 5 bases. CDR3 amino acids: CASSSWGGTLHF. The CDR3 DNA sequence: TGTGCCAGCAGTTCCTGGGGGGGAACCCTCCACTTT.